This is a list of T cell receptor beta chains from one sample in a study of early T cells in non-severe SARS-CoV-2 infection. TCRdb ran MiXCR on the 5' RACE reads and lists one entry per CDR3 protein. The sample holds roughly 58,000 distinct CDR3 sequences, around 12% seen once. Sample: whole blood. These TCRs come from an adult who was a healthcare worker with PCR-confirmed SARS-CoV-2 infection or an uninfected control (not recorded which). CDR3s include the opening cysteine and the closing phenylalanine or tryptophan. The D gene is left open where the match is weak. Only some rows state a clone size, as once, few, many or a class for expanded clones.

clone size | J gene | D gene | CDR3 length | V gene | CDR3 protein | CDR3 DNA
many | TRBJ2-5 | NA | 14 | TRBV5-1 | CASSSDGGSETQYF | TGCGCCAGCAGCTCGGACGGAGGATCAGAGACCCAGTACTTC
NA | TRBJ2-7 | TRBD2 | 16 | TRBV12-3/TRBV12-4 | CASSMHAGGRNYEQYF | TGTGCCAGCAGCATGCATGCGGGAGGGCGCAACTACGAGCAGTACTTC
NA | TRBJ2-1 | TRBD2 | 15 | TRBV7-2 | CASSPRRGGAQKQFF | TGTGCCAGCAGCCCGCGGCGCGGGGGGGCCCAAAAGCAGTTCTTC
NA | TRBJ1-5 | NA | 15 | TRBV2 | CASSARTGSNQPQHF | TGTGCCAGCAGCGCCAGGACGGGAAGCAATCAGCCCCAGCATTTT
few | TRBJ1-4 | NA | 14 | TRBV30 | CAWSVKGLNEKLFF | TGTGCCTGGAGTGTAAAGGGCCTGAATGAAAAACTGTTTTTT
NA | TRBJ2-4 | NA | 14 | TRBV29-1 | CSVGASAPKNIQYF | TGCAGCGTTGGGGCTAGCGCTCCCAAAAACATTCAGTACTTC
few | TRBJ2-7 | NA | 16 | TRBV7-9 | CASSRLKADGAYEQYF | TGTGCCAGCAGCCGACTTAAGGCGGACGGGGCCTACGAGCAGTACTTC
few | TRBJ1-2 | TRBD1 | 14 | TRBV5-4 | CASSPRTGVYGYTF | TGTGCCAGCAGCCCCCGGACAGGGGTATATGGCTACACCTTC
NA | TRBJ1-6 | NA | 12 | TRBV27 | CASRRGDSPLHF | TGTGCCAGCCGAAGGGGAGATTCACCCCTCCACTTT
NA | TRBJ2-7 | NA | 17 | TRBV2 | CASSRPLFGDNYYEQYF | TGTGCCAGCAGCCGCCCCCTATTCGGCGACAACTACTACGAGCAGTACTTC
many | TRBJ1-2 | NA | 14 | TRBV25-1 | CASSEWGAGDGYTF | TGTGCCAGCAGTGAATGGGGGGCAGGGGATGGCTACACCTTC
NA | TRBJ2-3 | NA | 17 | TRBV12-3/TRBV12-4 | CASTTFGAWGATDTQYF | TGTGCCAGCACCACCTTCGGCGCGTGGGGCGCCACAGATACGCAGTATTTT
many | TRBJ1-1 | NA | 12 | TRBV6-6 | CASSSSTLEAFF | TGTGCCAGCAGTTCCTCGACCCTTGAAGCTTTCTTT
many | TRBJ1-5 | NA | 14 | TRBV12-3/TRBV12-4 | CASSPAGGSQPQHF | TGTGCCAGCAGTCCAGCGGGGGGTAGTCAGCCCCAGCATTTT
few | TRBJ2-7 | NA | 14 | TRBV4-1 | CASSQARTPAEQYF | TGCGCCAGCAGCCAAGCCAGGACCCCCGCCGAGCAGTACTTC
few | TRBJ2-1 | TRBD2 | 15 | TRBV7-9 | CASSSPSGGYNEQFF | TGTGCCAGCAGCTCTCCTAGCGGGGGATACAATGAGCAGTTCTTC
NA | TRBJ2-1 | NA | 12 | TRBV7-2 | CASSWGQGSKFF | NA
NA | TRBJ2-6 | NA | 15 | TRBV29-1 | CSVEGEGSGANVLTF | TGCAGCGTTGAAGGAGAGGGTTCTGGGGCCAACGTCCTGACTTTC
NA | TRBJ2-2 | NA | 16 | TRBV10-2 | CASSEVSAPFTGELFF | TGCGCCAGCAGTGAAGTCTCTGCCCCTTTCACCGGGGAGCTGTTTTTT